Sequencing of this T cell receptor beta chain was carried out in a study of CD8+ T cells in alopecia areata (dated by TCRdb to between 2018 and 2020). Context from the whole study: The treated patients, all with moderate-to-severe alopecia areata, were enrolled in an open-label pilot trial of oral tofacitinib given at 5 to 10 mg twice daily. In both human patients and the C3H/HeJ mouse model, the study applied high-throughput TCRbeta sequencing to look at T cell clonal expansion in alopecia areata. RNA came from the PAXgene miRNA kit for fixed scalp, the miRNeasy kit for PBMCs, and the RNeasy kit for mouse skin. On the human side, TCRbeta sequencing was run on scalp tissue and on sorted CD4+ and CD8+ peripheral blood T cells from healthy controls and from alopecia areata patients with either patchy or totalis/universalis disease. TCRbeta CDR3 regions were amplified by immunoSEQ multiplex PCR with 35 Vbeta forward and 13 Jbeta reverse primers. Clonality in the scalp was compared among normal scalp (n=4), patchy alopecia areata scalp (n=8), and alopecia totalis/universalis scalp (n=8). Patients stayed on tofacitinib for 6 to 18 months and then had 6 months of follow-up off drug so that delayed response and recurrence could be assessed. In treated patients, disease severity was measured using the SALT score, which gives the percentage of scalp surface area affected. Patients on tofacitinib were biopsied at baseline and after 4 and 24 weeks of treatment, and several of the patients also had a later scalp biopsy.

CDR1 KGHSH and CDR2 LQKENI are derived from the germline V gene. V and J are trimmed by 3 bases and 4 bases, and the gene matches miss 7 bases of the junction. From its cysteine to its phenylalanine, the CDR3 spans 15 amino acids. Only the CDR3 DNA stays, 45 bases, in frame from base 1. Libraries were made using the immunoSEQ multiplex PCR assay. RNA was extracted from all samples and reverse transcribed into cDNA as template for TCR sequencing. First-strand cDNA was synthesized with SuperScript III using a 2:1 mix of oligo-dT and random hexamers. Amplification bias was assessed with a synthetic immune receptor repertoire, and residual bias was removed computationally. The authors processed their data as follows. Raw reads were preprocessed to remove errors, and CDR3 was defined according to IMGT conventions as the region from the conserved cysteine to phenylalanine. Clonality was computed by normalizing Shannon entropy by log2 of the number of productive unique TCRs and subtracting the result from 1. CD4 or CD8 identity of scalp clones was inferred by cross-referencing scalp TCRbeta sequences with sorted blood CD4 and CD8 repertoires. The table comes from immuneACCESS by way of TCRdb, which keeps in-frame sequences with V and J called. Part of the clones is missing from these tables; in studies checked, under half for an unresolved V gene and the rest for unknown reasons. V and J calls and clone size are as listed in that table; D and trimming were resolved from the DNA. A total of about 200,000 clones appear in this sample, over 55% of them only once. In total, the top ten clones hold approximately 0.97% of the sample.

A note on this clone: Its antigen has not been determined. No quality values exist for individual bases; no much larger clone is one base distant.

The research as a whole found: Scalp clonality and the number of expanded CD8+ clones among the top 100 scalp clones were significantly decreased by tofacitinib. Compared with normal scalp, lesional scalp, particularly in alopecia totalis/universalis, had higher clonality and more expanded CD8+ clones, which suggests antigenic drive. Many expanded lesional clones were found to persist in scalp and blood during tofacitinib treatment, and relapse after treatment cessation may be partly explained by this persistence. The treated cohort was small, with a single nonresponder, so links between baseline CD8+ expansion and response need larger studies. Unlike mouse skin, which is dominated by gammadelta T cells, normal human skin has resident alphabeta T cells that are also sequenced, and this complicates analysis of the scalp TCR repertoire. Shared TCR sequences between patients were less evident than in mice, which may be partly attributable to HLA diversity in the patient population.

This specimen's time point label, interpreted: roughly 24 weeks on oral tofacitinib. Reading the label with the study, this specimen's treatment or condition is: oral pan-JAK inhibitor, 5-10 mg twice daily. From alopecia areata patients, peripheral blood was collected along with lesional scalp punch biopsies. After PBMCs were isolated by density centrifugation and stained for CD3, CD4 and CD8, a FACSAria was used to sort CD4+ and CD8+ T cells. The sequence derives from a human donor with alopecia areata. The source was CD4+ T cells sorted from blood, collected at week 24, from a patient treated with tofacitinib. The V gene is TRBV18 and the J gene is TRBJ2-5, and 8 bases in between align with TRBD1. The DNA reads TGTGCCAGCTCACCTGGGACAGGAGGGGGAGAGACCCAGTACTTC. Translated, this gives CASSPGTGGGETQYF.